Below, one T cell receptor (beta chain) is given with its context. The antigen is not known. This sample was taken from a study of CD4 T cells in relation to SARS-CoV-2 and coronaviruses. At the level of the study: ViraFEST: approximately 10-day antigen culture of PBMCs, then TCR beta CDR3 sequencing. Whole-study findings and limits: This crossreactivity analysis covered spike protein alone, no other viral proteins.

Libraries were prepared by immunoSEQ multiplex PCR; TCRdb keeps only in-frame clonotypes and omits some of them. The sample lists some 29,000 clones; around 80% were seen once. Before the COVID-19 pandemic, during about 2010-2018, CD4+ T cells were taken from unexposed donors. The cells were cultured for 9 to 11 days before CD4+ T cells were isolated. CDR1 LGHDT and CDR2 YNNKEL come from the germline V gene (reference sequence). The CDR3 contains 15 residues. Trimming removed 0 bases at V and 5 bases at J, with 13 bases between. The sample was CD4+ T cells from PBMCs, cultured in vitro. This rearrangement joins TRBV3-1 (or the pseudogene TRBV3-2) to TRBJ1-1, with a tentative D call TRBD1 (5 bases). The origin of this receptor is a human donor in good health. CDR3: CASSQEGGLRTEAFF. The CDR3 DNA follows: TGTGCCAGCAGCCAAGAGGGGGGACTAAGAACTGAAGCTTTCTTT.